One and the same sample provided the 26 T cell receptor beta chains below, sequenced in a study of blood T cells in healthy people across ages. With a J-beta primer mix and a sample-barcoded 5' primer, a second PCR ran about 6 to 11 cycles. TCRdb processed the 5' RACE reads anew with MiXCR; each CDR3 protein has one entry. Among about 780,000 distinct CDR3 sequences, more than 35% were seen once, and the ten largest hold 15% to 20%. The sample taken for sequencing was blood. These receptors were taken from a man older than 75 in good health.

The chain has TRBV7-9 and TRBJ2-7, with a weak D call TRBD2 (6 bases). The V end was cut by 1 base, the J end by 6 bases, with 19 bases between. Looked up from germline, CDR1 is SEHNR and CDR2 is FQNEAQ (reference sequence). The CDR3 length is 16 residues. DNA for the CDR3: TGTGCCAGCAGCTTAGTAGTGGGAGCGGGCATTGGCGAGCAGTACTTC. Translating gives CASSLVVGAGIGEQYF.

The genes are TRBV18 and TRBJ2-6, with a weak D call TRBD1 (5 bases). The CDR3 runs to 17 residues. Trimming removed 5 bases at V and 0 bases at J, with 14 bases between. In germline, CDR1 is KGHSH, CDR2 LQKENI. Here the CDR3 reads CASSSQTAHSGANVLTF. The CDR3 coding sequence is TGTGCCAGCTCATCCCAGACAGCTCACTCTGGGGCCAACGTCCTGACTTTC.

V usage is TRBV13 and J usage is TRBJ2-5; 8 bases line up with TRBD1. This CDR3 is 17 amino acids long. Germline V gives CDR1 PRHDT, CDR2 FYEKMQ (reference sequence). Trimming took 0 bases from V and 5 from J; bases not matched to a gene: 11. CDR3: CASSLGGRDRLWETQYF. Written as DNA, the CDR3 is TGTGCCAGCAGCTTAGGGGGCCGGGACAGGCTCTGGGAGACCCAGTACTTC.

This clonotype was detected once. The chain links TRBV28 to TRBJ2-5; 14 nucleotides agree with TRBD2. From germline, CDR1 is MDHEN and CDR2 SYDVKM. J lost 5 bases, V lost 6 bases, and 17 bases had no gene match. The CDR3 loop spans 19 amino acids. The DNA for the CDR3 is TGTGCCAGCAGAGGATCCTACGGACTAGCGGGAGGAAAAGGCGAGACCCAGTACTTC. This translates into CASRGSYGLAGGKGETQYF.

The table lists this clonotype with many counts. The J gene is TRBJ2-7, the V gene TRBV4-3; D ambiguous. V gave up 4 bases and J gave up 3 bases, with 16 bases separating them. This CDR3 spans 15 amino acids. CDR1 LGHNA and CDR2 YSLEER come from the germline V gene. The CDR3 reads CASSPGVFGNYEQYF. The CDR3 DNA reads TGCGCCAGCAGCCCTGGAGTGTTCGGTAACTACGAGCAGTACTTC.

This clonotype was observed many times. The chain recombines TRBV29-1 with TRBJ2-5; 7 bases map to TRBD1. Trimming cost V 7 bases and J 4 bases; bases outside gene matches: 6. The CDR3 extends over 12 amino acids. Germline V gives CDR1 SQVTM, CDR2 ANQGSEA. CDR3 residues: CSAETGRETQYF. For the CDR3, the DNA is TGCAGCGCTGAGACAGGGAGAGAGACCCAGTACTTC.

The chain combines TRBV12-3 or TRBV12-4 with TRBJ1-6; TRBD1 aligns across 9 bases. The V gene end was trimmed by 7 bases and the J gene end by 7 bases; junction bases not matched to a gene: 5. The CDR3 runs to 14 residues. The CDR3 is CASTGTGLNSPLHF. DNA for the CDR3: TGTGCCAGCACGGGGACAGGGTTGAATTCACCCCTCCACTTT.

The chain employs TRBV12-3 or TRBV12-4 and TRBJ2-2; D is possibly TRBD2 (6 bases). With 5 bases removed from V and 0 bases from J, the gap between germline ends came to 7 bases. This CDR3 region has 14 residues. CDR3: CASSPGANTGELFF. The CDR3 DNA follows: TGTGCCAGCAGTCCGGGAGCGAACACCGGGGAGCTGTTTTTT.

This chain connects TRBV7-9 to TRBJ2-7, with D unresolved. Looked up from germline, CDR1 is SEHNR and CDR2 is FQNEAQ (reference sequence). The length of the CDR3 is 12 residues. Trimming cost V 5 bases and J 4 bases, with 9 bases left between them. Here the CDR3 DNA reads TGTGCCAGCAGCGATCCAGGATACGAGCAGTACTTC. Translating it yields CASSDPGYEQYF.

The chain links TRBV6-5 to TRBJ1-1; 7 bases line up with TRBD1. In germline, CDR1 is MNHEY, CDR2 SVGAGI. The junction had 10 bases not matched to a gene; V was cut back by 4 bases and J by 5 bases. The CDR3 runs 15 residues. The CDR3 loop reads CASSFSFGTATEAFF. CDR3 DNA sequence: TGTGCCAGCAGTTTCTCATTCGGGACAGCAACTGAAGCTTTCTTT.

In DNA form, the CDR3 reads TGTGCCAGCAGTTCCAGTGACTATGGCTACACCTTC. Translated, it gives CASSSSDYGYTF. The rearrangement links TRBV12-3 or TRBV12-4 to TRBJ1-2, with D hard to call. The V gene lost 4 bases and the J gene lost 3 bases, with 6 bases spanning the gap. This CDR3 is 12 amino acids long.

The genes are TRBV12-3 or TRBV12-4 and TRBJ2-1; 7 nucleotides line up with TRBD1. J was trimmed by 9 bases and V by 1 base; bases with no gene match: 6. This CDR3 has 14 residues. The CDR3 bases are TGTGCCAGCAGTTTAGGGAAGGGGGCCGGTGAGCAGTTCTTC. It is translated as CASSLGKGAGEQFF.

Notes on this clonotype: At one end the junction does not follow the germline gene, possibly because of a read error. The rearrangement uses TRBV7-2 and TRBJ1-1; the match to TRBD1 covers 11 bases. Germline CDR1 SGHTA, CDR2 FQGNSA. The length of the CDR3 is 15 residues. CDR3 sequence: CASRGQGGMNAEAFF. In nucleotides, the CDR3 is TGTGCCAGCAGGGGACAGGGGGGAATGAACGCTGAAGCTTTCTTT.

This clonotype appeared a few times. The V and J genes are TRBV13 and TRBJ2-3; the match to TRBD1 covers 8 bases. The V gene's germline CDR1 is PRHDT and CDR2 FYEKMQ (reference sequence). V lost 5 bases and J lost 0; bases outside the gene matches: 4. The CDR3 totals 15 residues. The CDR3 loop is CASSGNRGSTDTQYF. CDR3 bases: TGTGCCAGCAGCGGTAACAGGGGGAGCACAGATACGCAGTATTTT.

V usage is TRBV11-3 and J usage is TRBJ1-1; perhaps TRBD1 as D (6 bases). There are 16 residues in the CDR3. Trimming cost V 5 bases and J 0 bases, with 16 bases left between them. From germline, CDR1 is SGHNT and CDR2 YENEEA. CDR3 amino acids: CASSEALQGMNTEAFF. The CDR3 coding sequence is TGTGCCAGCAGCGAAGCCCTACAGGGTATGAACACTGAAGCTTTCTTT. The whole variable domain, remainder taken from reference TRBV11-3 and TRBJ1-1, is EAGVVQSPRYKIIEKKQPVAFWCNPISGHNTLYWYLQNLGQGPELLIRYENEEAVDDSQLPKDRFSAERLKGVDSTLKIQPAELGDSAVYLCASSEALQGMNTEAFFGQGTRLTVV.

The rearrangement links TRBV5-1 to TRBJ2-3; 9 bases map to TRBD2. The germline CDR1 and CDR2 sequences are SGHRS and YFSETQ. The CDR3 sequence is 16 residues long. V lost 4 bases, J lost 3 bases, and 9 bases stayed unmatched. The CDR3 sequence: CASSGLAGVGTDTQYF. CDR3 DNA sequence: TGCGCCAGCAGCGGATTAGCGGGAGTGGGGACAGATACGCAGTATTTT.

With respect to this clonotype: A much larger clone differs by one base, so this may be a read error. V gene TRBV20-1 combines with J gene TRBJ2-5; D gene ambiguous. Trimming shortened V by 3 bases and J by 1 base, and 15 bases separated the two germline ends. Germline V gene data show CDR1 as DFQATT and CDR2 as SNEGSKA (reference sequence). The CDR3 sequence is 15 residues long. The CDR3, as DNA: TGCAGTGCTAGTCGCAGTAAACCTTTCCAAGAGACCCAGTACTTC. It specifies CSASRSKPFQETQYF.

Note on this clonotype: A much larger clone differs by one base, so this may be a read error. This is likely a read error, given that the CDR3 carries no conserved phenylalanine or tryptophan at its end. V usage is TRBV29-1 and J usage is TRBJ2-1, with no clear D. This CDR3 has 12 amino acids. Per the germline V gene, CDR1 is SQVTM and CDR2 is ANQGSEA. The ends were cut back, 4 bases at V and 5 bases at J, with 9 bases in the middle. The CDR3 DNA is TGCAGCGTTGCCCCCACTCACAATGAGCAGTTCTTA. Translation gives CSVAPTHNEQFL.

This clonotype occurred a few times. The V gene is TRBV9, the J gene TRBJ2-5; TRBD2 aligns across 14 bases. The length of the CDR3 is 17 residues. Germline V gene lookup returns CDR1 SGDLS and CDR2 YYNGEE. The V segment lost 0 bases and the J segment 5 bases; nucleotides outside the gene matches: 6. The DNA of the CDR3 is TGTGCCAGCAGCGTAGGGGGACTAGCGGGGGATGGGGAGACCCAGTACTTC. Translation: CASSVGGLAGDGETQYF.

This clonotype showed up many times. This rearrangement joins TRBV19 to TRBJ2-1; TRBD2 aligns across 7 bases. CDR1 and CDR2 from the germline V gene are LNHDA and SQIVND (reference sequence). The CDR3 has 14 amino acids. Trimming at V came to 4 bases and at J to 6 bases, leaving 6 bases not matched to a gene. The CDR3 DNA reads TGTGCCAGTAGTAGGGACTACTACTTCAATGAGCAGTTCTTC. Amino acids: CASSRDYYFNEQFF.

V usage is TRBV25-1 and J usage is TRBJ2-3; possibly TRBD2 for D (5 bases). In germline, CDR1 is MGHDK, CDR2 SYGVNS. Trimming left V 3 bases short and J 2 bases short, with 15 bases between. The CDR3 extends over 16 amino acids. The CDR3, as DNA: TGTGCCAGCAGTGACCCTGCACGAGGGCCCACAGATACGCAGTATTTT. Its translation: CASSDPARGPTDTQYF.

This clonotype appeared once. The junction departs from the called germline gene at one end, perhaps through a read error. The chain has TRBV13 and TRBJ1-4; tentative D call: TRBD1 (6 bases). Germline CDR1 PRHDT, CDR2 FYEKMQ (reference sequence). The CDR3 is made up of 14 amino acids. CDR3 DNA sequence: TGTGCCAGCACCTTACAGGGCGGGCCAGGAAAACTGTTTTTT. Translating gives CASTLQGGPGKLFF.

J is TRBJ1-2 and V is TRBV20-1; TRBD1 aligns across 12 bases. The CDR3 spans 16 residues. V trimming: 2 bases; J trimming: 2 bases; junction bases outside the gene matches: 6. Germline CDR1 is DFQATT and CDR2 is SNEGSKA (reference sequence). The DNA of the CDR3 is TGCAGTGCTAGAAACCCGGGACAGGGGGCAAACTATGGCTACACCTTC. Encoded protein: CSARNPGQGANYGYTF.

The chain recombines TRBV12-3 or TRBV12-4 with TRBJ2-3; tentatively, D is TRBD1 (6 bases). The V end was cut by 6 bases, the J end by 4 bases, with 17 bases between. The CDR3 sequence is 15 residues long. For the CDR3, the DNA is TGTGCCAGCAGCTCTGGCCTTGGGGGCCCAGATACGCAGTATTTT. Protein product: CASSSGLGGPDTQYF.

To note about this clonotype: This could be a read error, since a much larger clone is one nucleotide away. The genes are TRBV7-9 and TRBJ2-5; tentative D call: TRBD2 (5 bases). CDR3 length: 17 residues. Per germline, CDR1 SEHNR and CDR2 FQNEAQ (reference sequence). V shed 1 base and J shed 2 bases, with 17 bases lying between them. CDR3 in DNA: TGTGCCAGCAGCTTAGGGGCTGAAGGAGGACGACAAGAGACCCAGTACTTC. Amino acid sequence: CASSLGAEGGRQETQYF.

The chain recombines TRBV11-3 with TRBJ2-5; possible D gene TRBD1, 7 bases. Trimming took 5 bases from V and 5 from J, leaving 18 bases between them. The CDR3 is 15 amino acids. Germline loops: CDR1 SGHNT, CDR2 YENEEA. The CDR3 DNA reads TGTGCCAGCAGCCTCCTGGCCAGGGGGGCGGAGACCCAGTACTTC. Translating it yields CASSLLARGAETQYF.